The T cell receptor (beta chain) under discussion was sequenced for a study of blood T cells in healthy people across ages. This clonotype was seen a few times. No antigen is known for it. Together with a sample-barcoded 5' primer, a J-beta primer mix was included in a second PCR lasting about 7 to 11 cycles. TCRdb called the 5' RACE reads again in MiXCR, with one record for every CDR3 protein. The sample includes some 560,000 distinct CDR3 sequences, about a quarter of them seen just once. CDR1 and CDR2 (germline): ENHRY, SYGVKD. This CDR3 spans 14 amino acids. Trimming took off 0 bases at V and 0 bases at J, with 6 bases between the two ends. Findings and limits, study-wide: In these data, TCR beta diversity tracked strongly with naive T cell percentage.

These data were likewise used in another study, on T cells of mothers and their children.

Sequencing was performed on blood. V and J are TRBV10-3 and TRBJ2-7; D ambiguous. This clonotype was sampled from a boy aged 2 to 9 in good health. CDR3 region: CAISESTGSYEQYF. DNA for the CDR3: TGTGCCATCAGTGAGTCGACTGGCTCCTACGAGCAGTACTTC.